This T cell receptor beta chain was captured in a study of cytomegalovirus exposure and HLA in healthy donors. The PCR employed 60 Vbeta primers together with 13 Jbeta primers. Sequencing used immunoSEQ multiplex PCR; TCRdb keeps in-frame clones, though not all of them. The sample shows about 220,000 clones, over 60% of them seen only once. The V gene's germline CDR1 is LGHNT and CDR2 FRNRAP. This CDR3 comprises 13 residues. Deletions cut 1 base from V and 2 bases from J, with 5 bases between. The clonotype was recovered from a male donor in good health and CMV-seronegative. The rearrangement uses TRBV12-5 and TRBJ1-1, with D unclear. Sequenced input: PBMCs. The CDR3 loop is CASGLAFNTEAFF. CDR3 nucleotide sequence: TGTGCTAGTGGTTTGGCTTTCAACACTGAAGCTTTCTTT.